The source of this T cell receptor (beta chain) is a study of blood T cell repertoires in COVID-19. The CDR3 loop spans 16 amino acids. Germline V gene sequence: CDR1 SGHVS, CDR2 FQNEAQ. V dropped 0 bases and J dropped 4 bases, with 13 bases sitting between them. Data came from immunoSEQ multiplex PCR; TCRdb stores just in-frame clones and leaves some out. The sample lists 250,000 to 350,000 clones; 75% to 90% were seen once. This clonotype was obtained from a man aged 18 to 30 with active or convalescent COVID-19. The chain couples TRBV7-8 to TRBJ2-1; possibly TRBD2 for D (5 bases). The specimen sequenced was peripheral blood. The CDR3 is CASSLAPSWGYNEQFF. As DNA, the CDR3 is TGTGCCAGCAGCTTAGCTCCTAGCTGGGGATACAATGAGCAGTTCTTC.